This T cell receptor beta chain was obtained from a study of T-cell reconstitution after alpha-beta-depleted transplantation in children. The study, taken as a whole, reports: The study reportedly traced alpha-beta T cells about two months after transplant to several hundred expanded graft clones. Counts and diversity of T cells one year after transplant came mostly from newly produced T cells.

CDR3 length equals 15 residues. The V end was cut by 4 bases, the J end by 3 bases, with 13 bases between. Germline V lookup: CDR1 SEHNR, CDR2 FQNEAQ (reference sequence). The library targeted TCRbeta and was prepared with unique molecular identifiers. In TCRdb, the PCR reads were re-called with MiXCR into one record per CDR3 protein. The sample has about 980,000 distinct CDR3 sequences; about 31% are singletons. This clonotype appeared a few times. Its specificity is not known. The TCR sequence derives from a boy in the first two years of life who had a stem cell transplant for SCID, so the T cells may come from the graft donor. The sample was PBMCs, mostly from graft donor cells, taken 360 days after TCRalphabeta/CD19-depleted stem cell transplant. The chain combines TRBV7-9 with TRBJ1-3; D not resolved. The CDR3 loop is CASSSAGALGNTIYF. CDR3 coding DNA: TGTGCCAGCAGCTCCGCCGGTGCCCTTGGAAACACCATATATTTT.